This T cell receptor (beta chain) emerged from a study of a mutant IDH1 vaccine in newly diagnosed glioma. In the study overall: Vaccination followed radiotherapy alone by 4-6 weeks, or accompanied temozolomide cycles. V12 took place at week 35, and V13 at week 47. General observations from the study: The study observed vaccine-induced immune responses in more than 80% of patients.

Details on this clone: The target antigen is unknown.

V trimming: 0 bases; J trimming: 0 bases; junction bases outside the gene matches: 6. Germline CDR1 reads SGHDT; CDR2 reads YYEEEE. The CDR3 extends over 18 amino acids. Using immunoSEQ multiplex PCR, the repertoire was profiled, and TCRdb retains in-frame clones only, with some absent. The data show tens of thousands of clones, over 80% seen once. Time point of the sample: week 35, safety follow-up. All doses held 300 ug of mutant IDH1 20-mer peptide, with topical imiquimod. This chain uses TRBV5-6 with TRBJ2-1; TRBD2 agrees at 10 bases. Material: PBMCs, obtained from a glioma patient whose treatment included an IDH1 peptide vaccine. This sequence originates from a man aged 50-59 years with glioma. The CDR3, as DNA: TGTGCCAGCAGCTTGGTACAACTAGCGGGGAGCTCCTACAATGAGCAGTTCTTC. Its translation: CASSLVQLAGSSYNEQFF.